This TCR beta chain is drawn from a study of T cell changes during pregnancy in multiple sclerosis. In this sample, this clone turned up a few times. The CDR3 is 15 amino acids. The V gene's germline CDR1 is LGHNT and CDR2 FRNRAP. Unmatched junction bases numbered 6, after V lost 7 bases and J lost 5 bases. Using immunoSEQ multiplex PCR, the repertoire was profiled, and TCRdb retains in-frame clones only, with some absent. The sample has tens of thousands of clones; 90% are singletons. The sequence derives from a female donor in good health, enrolled as a control in a pregnancy study. The gene calls are TRBV12-5 and TRBJ2-4, with TRBD2 matching 12 bases. Sequencing used peripheral blood, obtained after pregnancy. CDR3 protein: CASALGLAGQNIQYF. CDR3 coding DNA: TGTGCTAGTGCCCTGGGACTAGCGGGCCAAAACATTCAGTACTTC.